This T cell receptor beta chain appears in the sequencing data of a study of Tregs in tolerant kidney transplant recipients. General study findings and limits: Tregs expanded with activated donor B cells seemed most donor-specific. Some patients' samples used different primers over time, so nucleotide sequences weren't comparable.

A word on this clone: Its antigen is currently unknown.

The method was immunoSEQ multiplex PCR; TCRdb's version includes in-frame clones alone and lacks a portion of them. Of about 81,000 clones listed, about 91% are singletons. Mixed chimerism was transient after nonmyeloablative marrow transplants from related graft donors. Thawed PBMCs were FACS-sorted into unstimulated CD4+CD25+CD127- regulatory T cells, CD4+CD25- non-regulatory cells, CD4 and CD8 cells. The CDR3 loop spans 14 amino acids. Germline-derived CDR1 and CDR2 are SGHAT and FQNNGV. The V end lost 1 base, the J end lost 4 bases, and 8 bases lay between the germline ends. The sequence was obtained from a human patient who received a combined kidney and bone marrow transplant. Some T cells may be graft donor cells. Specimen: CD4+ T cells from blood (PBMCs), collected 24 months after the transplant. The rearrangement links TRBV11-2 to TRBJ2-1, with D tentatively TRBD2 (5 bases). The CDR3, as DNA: TGTGCCAGCAGCTTAGCACTAGAATACAATGAGCAGTTCTTC. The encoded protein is CASSLALEYNEQFF.